This TCR beta chain stems from a study of blood T cells in healthy people across ages. From germline, CDR1 is MGHRA and CDR2 YSYEKL. The CDR3 spans 16 residues. Deletions cut 4 bases from V and 7 bases from J, with 19 bases between. Drawing of peripheral blood yielded 8.5 to 10 milliliters from each donor. Total RNA was extracted at no less than 6 micrograms per sample. Study-wide results and limits: One million T cells yielded diversity estimates that were considered underestimates.

With a J-beta primer mix and a sample-barcoded 5' primer, a second PCR ran about 6 to 11 cycles. The template-switch adaptor, which had 12 random nucleotides, put a tag on each cDNA molecule. TCRdb analysed the 5' RACE reads with MiXCR anew, one entry per CDR3 protein. The sample includes approximately 1.5 million distinct CDR3 sequences, about 35% seen only once; the top ten take about 11%. In this sample, this clonotype turned up a few times. The antigen is not known. The sequenced sample was blood. This chain connects TRBV4-1 to TRBJ1-4, with a possible D match to TRBD1 (6 bases). This receptor was taken from a woman in her 30s in good health. CDR3 sequence: CASSRIIRGGGEKLFF. CDR3 DNA: TGCGCCAGCAGCCGGATAATCAGGGGTGGGGGTGAAAAACTGTTTTTT.